This T cell receptor beta chain emerged from a study of T cells expressing NK-cell markers. Study context: Serological testing identified seven of the eight sequenced donors as HCMV-seropositive and one as seronegative.

Worth noting for this clonotype: Its antigen is not identified.

Synthesis of TCR beta cDNA relied on 5'RACE template switching carrying UMIs. Each CDR3 protein gets one entry in TCRdb, which reprocessed the 5' RACE reads and gives no DNA. The sample data list approximately 170,000 distinct CDR3 sequences. The length of the CDR3 is 15 residues. Germline V gene lookup returns CDR1 SGHAT and CDR2 FQNNGV. Notes on the study in general: In a handful of donors, these clonotypes also led the CD3+CD56-NKG2C+ fraction. The study found dominant NKG2C+ clonotypes at about 1.0-8% of CD8+ T cells in six donors.

The gene calls are TRBV11-2 and TRBJ2-7; TCRdb's D gene call, TRBD1, goes unchecked for lack of DNA. This receptor was obtained from a man aged 18-70 years in good health. Material: blood T cells: a sorted CD56 or NKG2C T cell subset, CD4+ or CD8+ T cells, or bulk PBMC T cells (not recorded which). The CDR3 region is CASRQNRGITYEQYF.